One sample yielded the 10 T cell receptor beta chains listed below, sequenced in a study of T cell responses to AZD1222 COVID-19 vaccine. Profiled with immunoSEQ multiplex PCR; TCRdb holds only in-frame clones, not every one. The data show about 140,000 clones, 80% to 95% seen once. The sample consisted of peripheral blood, taken on day 0 of AZD1222 vaccination. These receptors all stem from an adult in good health.

The genes are TRBV5-4 and TRBJ2-2; the D gene is possibly TRBD1 (5 bases). Trimming shortened V by 3 bases and J by 2 bases, and 8 bases separated the two germline ends. The germline V gene has CDR1 SGHNT and CDR2 YYREEE (reference sequence). There are 14 residues in the CDR3. CDR3: CASSSQGNTGELFF. CDR3 bases: TGTGCCAGCAGCTCCCAGGGAAACACCGGGGAGCTGTTTTTT.

The table lists this clone with a few counts. This chain links TRBV4-2 with TRBJ1-1; D remains unclear. With 0 bases removed from V and 5 bases from J, the gap between germline ends came to 10 bases. This CDR3 has 14 amino acids. Germline V gene sequence: CDR1 LGHNA, CDR2 YNFKEQ. CDR3 bases: TGTGCCAGCAGCCAAGATTTGGGTCGAACTGAAGCTTTCTTT. It yields the protein CASSQDLGRTEAFF.

V usage is TRBV3-1 (or the pseudogene TRBV3-2) and J usage is TRBJ1-5; perhaps TRBD1 as D (5 bases). This CDR3 is 14 amino acids long. Germline assignment: CDR1 LGHDT and CDR2 YNNKEL (reference sequence). V lost 5 bases and J 9 bases, leaving 17 bases between the germline ends. As DNA, the CDR3 is TGTGCCAGCAGCGGGACGTCCTATGGGTGGCCCCAGCATTTT. Translating it yields CASSGTSYGWPQHF.

This clone occurred once. This chain joins TRBV11-3 and TRBJ2-1, with a tentative D call TRBD1 (8 bases). V dropped 6 bases and J dropped 8 bases, with 14 bases sitting between them. This CDR3 region has 13 residues. The germline gives CDR1 SGHNT, CDR2 YENEEA. The CDR3 DNA reads TGTGCCAGCAGAGGTACAGGGGGGGATGAGCAGTTCTTC. Protein sequence: CASRGTGGDEQFF.

This chain joins TRBV7-9 and TRBJ1-3; TRBD1 is a possible D gene (5 bases). Trimming took 7 bases from V and 1 from J, leaving 17 bases between them. The CDR3 has 16 residues. Per the germline V gene, CDR1 is SEHNR and CDR2 is FQNEAQ (reference sequence). The CDR3 DNA sequence: TGTGCCAGCATCGAGCCCCGACAGTCTTCTGGAAACACCATATATTTT. Translating it yields CASIEPRQSSGNTIYF.

The chain joins TRBV19 to TRBJ1-1; 7 bases line up with TRBD1. The V segment lost 8 bases and the J segment 10 bases; nucleotides outside the gene matches: 13. The length of the CDR3 is 13 residues. Germline assignment: CDR1 LNHDA and CDR2 SQIVND (reference sequence). The CDR3 bases are TGTGCCAGTCGAGGAGGGGGCAGGGATGGAGCTTTCTTT. Translation gives CASRGGGRDGAFF.

CDR3 sequence (DNA): TGTGCCAGCAGCAGCGGGAGTTTCCCTTACAATGAGCAGTTCTTC. Translation gives CASSSGSFPYNEQFF. The V call is TRBV6-5, the J call TRBJ2-1; 8 bases are shared with TRBD2. Losses at the gene ends were 6 bases for V and 4 bases for J; bases not matched to a gene: 8. The CDR3 extends over 15 amino acids. Germline lookup yields CDR1 MNHEY and CDR2 SVGAGI.

The CDR3 reads CASSFRETQYF. As DNA, the CDR3 is TGTGCCAGCAGTTTCAGGGAGACCCAGTACTTC. The chain employs TRBV28 and TRBJ2-5; no firm D call. The CDR3 contains 11 residues. Germline V gene sequence: CDR1 MDHEN, CDR2 SYDVKM. V lost 3 bases and J 5 bases, leaving 4 bases between the germline ends.

This chain uses TRBV10-3 with TRBJ1-5; 11 bases map to TRBD1. Germline V gene data show CDR1 as ENHRY and CDR2 as SYGVKD. The CDR3 is 16 amino acids. Trimming cost V 8 bases and J 0 bases; bases outside gene matches: 6. The CDR3 coding sequence is TGTGCCATCGGGGGACAGGGGGGCAATAGCAATCAGCCCCAGCATTTT. It translates to CAIGGQGGNSNQPQHF.

J is TRBJ1-2 and V is TRBV5-1, with a weak D call TRBD1 (5 bases). The length of the CDR3 is 15 residues. Trimming stripped 0 bases from V and 4 bases from J, with 13 bases between. Germline loops: CDR1 SGHRS, CDR2 YFSETQ. The CDR3 DNA follows: TGCGCCAGCAGCTTGGCCCCCGGGGGGAGCTATGGCTACACCTTC. Its protein is CASSLAPGGSYGYTF.